Only one count was recorded for the clone carrying this T cell receptor (beta chain). Its antigen is undetermined. This sample is drawn from a study of Ad26.COV2.S vaccination and SARS-CoV-2 variants. Overall study: Ad26.COV2.S shots went into the muscle once or twice, 56 days apart.

Treatment defined: around 19 received Ad26.COV2.S at low or high dose, single or two shots; 5 received placebo; per-sample allocation not given. Sampling was done on day 63 after the first vaccine or placebo injection. The germline gives CDR1 ENHRY, CDR2 SYGVKD. Unmatched junction bases numbered 6, after V lost 6 bases and J lost 1 base. This CDR3 comprises 14 residues. Study observations and caveats: Spike-specific CD8+ and CD4+ T cell responses reportedly showed substantial breadth after vaccination. Vaccinees displayed broader spike-specific TCR repertoires than placebo recipients.

The method was immunoSEQ multiplex PCR; TCRdb's version includes in-frame clones alone and lacks a portion of them. The table lists around 340,000 clones, 80% to 90% of them singletons. J is TRBJ2-7 and V is TRBV10-3, with 7 bases that match TRBD2. This clonotype was sampled from a person between 18 and 60 years old who received the Ad26.COV2.S COVID-19 vaccine or a placebo. Sequenced material: peripheral blood, taken in a trial of Ad26.COV2.S vaccine versus placebo. CDR3 sequence (DNA): TGTGCCATCAGAATGGGCGGGGGATCCTACGAGCAGTACTTC. Its translation is CAIRMGGGSYEQYF.